This record concerns one T cell receptor beta chain sequence. Genomic DNA, the template, was used for profiling of the TCR beta VDJ and CDR3. MiXCR, applied by TCRdb to the reads, yields one record per CDR3 protein. The table lists about 98,000 distinct CDR3 sequences, about 66% of them singletons. The length of the CDR3 is 14 residues. The germline CDR1 and CDR2 sequences are MGHDK and SYGVNS. V gave up 1 base and J gave up 6 bases, with 10 bases separating them. These data are taken from a study of CD8+CD57+ T cells in acquired aplastic anemia. In patients chosen for sequencing, flow cytometry had shown CD8+CD57+ cell expansion.

This TCR was sampled from a human donor with aplastic anemia. The chain recombines TRBV25-1 with TRBJ2-1; D remains ambiguous. Sequences were obtained from sorted CD4+, CD8+, or CD8+CD57+ T cells (not recorded which) from PBMCs. The CDR3 is CASSESADFNEQFF. The CDR3 DNA is TGTGCCAGCAGTGAATCCGCAGACTTCAATGAGCAGTTCTTC.